This T cell receptor (beta chain) was captured by sequencing in a study of shared T cell receptors in the human thymus. This CDR3 contains 13 residues. J lost 8 bases, V lost 4 bases, and 10 bases had no gene match. CDR1 GTSNPN and CDR2 SVGIG come from the germline V gene (reference sequence). Some clones are missing from TCRdb's copy, which holds only in-frame ones; the method was immunoSEQ multiplex PCR. The sample lists about 660,000 clones, 87% occurring once. The same sample was also studied in work on human thymus T cells. This second report adds: The donor group consisted of healthy Finnish infants who were having corrective surgery for congenital heart defects. Related reports documented highly overlapping thymic repertoires among unrelated individuals.

The sequenced material came from thymocytes. This clonotype originated in a boy under two years old with a congenital heart defect. This chain uses TRBV30 with TRBJ1-2; 7 nucleotides line up with TRBD1. The DNA of the CDR3 is TGTGCCTGGATGGAGGGGGCAGACGGCGGCTACACCTTC. Encoded protein: CAWMEGADGGYTF.